This TCR beta chain was retrieved from a study of control samples from healthy donors and cancer patients. The table came from immunoSEQ multiplex PCR; TCRdb's copy has only in-frame clones and leaves some out. This sample has about 120,000 clones, with approximately 90% found just once. Trimming removed 4 bases from V and 1 base from J; junction bases left unmatched: 4. Germline V gene lookup returns CDR1 SGHTA and CDR2 FQGTGA. The CDR3 runs to 15 residues. The chain links TRBV7-3 to TRBJ2-3, with 8 bases identical to TRBD2. The source is a woman aged 70 to 79 in good health. The sample taken for sequencing was blood. The CDR3: CASSWRGDGTDTQYF. For the CDR3, the DNA is TGTGCCAGCAGCTGGCGGGGGGACGGCACAGATACGCAGTATTTT.